The 17 T cell receptor beta chains listed next were all sequenced from one sample in a study of Graves' ophthalmopathy and Graves' hyperthyroidism. RNA transcripts yielded amplified TCR beta CDR3 regions. Scientists carried out first-round RT-PCR using HTBI primers and then a second-round multiplex PCR. TCRdb ran MiXCR on the multiplex PCR reads and lists one entry per CDR3 protein. This sample has a few hundred thousand distinct CDR3 sequences; about a sixth occur once, and the top ten carry 2% to 3%. Sequencing was carried out using peripheral blood. Receptors were obtained from an adult woman with stable Graves' hyperthyroidism.

This sequence joins TRBV18 and TRBJ1-1; 9 bases agree with TRBD1. The CDR3 consists of 15 residues. Trimming cost V 4 bases and J 5 bases; bases outside gene matches: 8. The germline V gene encodes CDR1 KGHSH and CDR2 LQKENI. The CDR3 DNA sequence: TGTGCCAGCTCACAGAGACAGGGGGTAGGGACTGAAGCTTTCTTT. Protein: CASSQRQGVGTEAFF.

The chain uses TRBV30 and TRBJ1-5, with 7 nucleotides matching TRBD1. The germline CDR1 and CDR2 sequences are GTSNPN and SVGIG (reference sequence). Unmatched junction bases numbered 3, after V lost 2 bases and J lost 2 bases. The CDR3 runs 14 residues. CDR3 DNA: TGTGCCTGGAGTTTGGGGACAGGCAATCAGCCCCAGCATTTT. It codes for CAWSLGTGNQPQHF. Drawing the rest from reference TRBV30 and TRBJ1-5, the complete variable domain is SQTIHQWPATLVQPVGSPLSLECTVEGTSNPNLYWYRQAAGRGLQLLFYSVGIGQISSEVPQNLSASRPQDRQFILSSKKLLLSDSGFYLCAWSLGTGNQPQHFGDGTRLSIL.

This clonotype was recorded many times. The chain joins TRBV4-1 to TRBJ2-7; maybe TRBD2 (5 bases). This CDR3 contains 15 residues. The germline V and J ends were trimmed by 5 bases and 5 bases, with 19 bases remaining between them. Germline CDR1 is MGHRA and CDR2 is YSYEKL. The CDR3 reads CASSTDPSHSDEQYF. The DNA for the CDR3 is TGCGCCAGCAGCACGGACCCTAGTCATAGCGACGAGCAGTACTTC.

This clonotype was seen many times. The rearrangement joins TRBV7-2 to TRBJ2-7; no reliable D call. The CDR3 has 14 amino acids. Deletions cut 4 bases from V and 5 bases from J, with 15 bases between. CDR1 is SGHTA and CDR2 is FQGNSA in the germline V gene. CDR3 sequence: CASSSLGFVDEQYF. CDR3 sequence (DNA): TGTGCCAGCAGCTCCTTGGGGTTTGTGGACGAGCAGTACTTC.

In its sample, this clonotype was seen many times. The rearrangement uses TRBV28 and TRBJ2-7; a possible D gene is TRBD1 (6 bases). Germline V gene sequence: CDR1 MDHEN, CDR2 SYDVKM. Trimming pared 6 bases from V and 0 bases from J, leaving 15 bases between. CDR3 length equals 15 residues. The CDR3 bases are TGTGCCAGCAGCCCCCCGGGACACCTCTCCTACGAGCAGTACTTC. Amino acids: CASSPPGHLSYEQYF.

This clonotype has only a few counts. The chain is built from TRBV7-3 and TRBJ2-7, with TRBD2 matching 8 bases. The CDR3 has 16 residues. In germline, CDR1 is SGHTA, CDR2 FQGTGA. Trimming removed 1 base from V and 3 bases from J; junction bases left unmatched: 8. CDR3 nucleotide sequence: TGTGCCAGCAGCTTAAGTAGCGGGGAGATATTCTACGAGCAGTACTTC. Translating it yields CASSLSSGEIFYEQYF.

This clonotype was seen many times. The V and J genes are TRBV6-5 and TRBJ2-7; D not resolved. The CDR3 spans 13 residues. CDR1 is MNHEY, CDR2 SVGAGI, per germline. V gave up 4 bases and J gave up 1 base, with 8 bases separating them. The CDR3 region has the DNA TGTGCCAGCAGTTGGCAGACATCCTACGAGCAGTACTTC. Its translation is CASSWQTSYEQYF.

A few counts support this clonotype. V is TRBV11-1 and J is TRBJ2-5; TRBD2 agrees at 13 bases. The germline CDR1 and CDR2 sequences are SGHAT and FQDESV (reference sequence). CDR3 length equals 18 residues. The V segment lost 4 bases and the J segment 4 bases; nucleotides outside the gene matches: 12. The CDR3 bases are TGTGCCAGCAGCTCATACGAAGGACTAGCGGGAGTAAGAGAGACCCAGTACTTC. This sequence encodes CASSSYEGLAGVRETQYF. Full variable domain (rest looked up from reference TRBV11-1 and TRBJ2-5): EAEVAQSPRYKITEKSQAVAFWCDPISGHATLYWYRQILGQGPELLVQFQDESVVDDSQLPKDRFSAERLKGVDSTLKIQPAELGDSAMYLCASSSYEGLAGVRETQYFGPGTRLLVL.

The rearrangement uses TRBV5-1 and TRBJ2-2; no reliable D call. CDR1 is SGHRS and CDR2 is YFSETQ in the germline V gene. The CDR3 consists of 12 residues. Trimming cost V 6 bases and J 5 bases, with 8 bases left between them. Here the CDR3 reads CASTWGTGELFF. Here the CDR3 DNA reads TGCGCCAGCACCTGGGGTACCGGGGAGCTGTTTTTT. The full variable domain, completed using reference TRBV5-1 and TRBJ2-2, is KAGVTQTPRYLIKTRGQQVTLSCSPISGHRSVSWYQQTPGQGLQFLFEYFSETQRNKGNFPGRFSGRQFSNSRSEMNVSTLELGDSALYLCASTWGTGELFFGEGSRLTVL.

This clonotype showed up many times. This sequence joins TRBV6-1 and TRBJ1-1, with 11 bases identical to TRBD1. V was clipped by 6 bases and J by 3 bases; unmatched bases: 6. Germline CDR1 reads MNHNS; CDR2 reads SASEGT. The CDR3 spans 15 residues. CDR3 coding DNA: TGTGCCAGCAGGGACAGGGGGCAGGAGGACACTGAAGCTTTCTTT. Translation gives CASRDRGQEDTEAFF.

This clonotype has at least ten counts. V usage is TRBV10-3 and J usage is TRBJ2-7, with no clear D. The CDR3 totals 14 residues. Trimming removed 0 bases from V and 2 bases from J, with 8 bases in between. Looked up from germline, CDR1 is ENHRY and CDR2 is SYGVKD. This CDR3 is CAISESGVTYEQYF. The CDR3 DNA reads as TGTGCCATCAGTGAGTCGGGCGTAACCTACGAGCAGTACTTC.

This clonotype was counted at least ten times. The chain carries TRBV20-1 and TRBJ1-5; 7 bases fit TRBD1. CDR3 length equals 16 residues. The germline V gene encodes CDR1 DFQATT and CDR2 SNEGSKA (reference sequence). The V gene end was trimmed by 6 bases and the J gene end by 3 bases; junction bases not matched to a gene: 14. For the CDR3, the DNA is TGCAGTGCCAACACCAACAGGGGCGACCTCAATCAGCCCCAGCATTTT. Encoded protein: CSANTNRGDLNQPQHF.

This clonotype was seen ten or more times. V and J are TRBV28 and TRBJ1-1; no clear D gene. Germline V gene lookup returns CDR1 MDHEN and CDR2 SYDVKM. Trimming stripped 3 bases from V and 2 bases from J, with 10 bases between. The CDR3 runs to 14 residues. CDR3 region: CASSFRSLNTEAFF. The CDR3 DNA follows: TGTGCCAGCAGTTTCAGGAGTCTAAACACTGAAGCTTTCTTT.

This clonotype has more than one count but fewer than ten. This sequence joins TRBV12-5 and TRBJ2-7; the match to TRBD1 covers 8 bases. Germline V gene sequence: CDR1 LGHNT, CDR2 FRNRAP. V shed 7 bases and J 4 bases; nucleotides not matched to a gene: 6. This CDR3 spans 13 amino acids. The CDR3 region has the DNA TGTGCTAGTGCTTGGACAGGGCAGTACGAGCAGTACTTC. Protein sequence: CASAWTGQYEQYF.

This clonotype came up many times. The chain uses TRBV28 and TRBJ1-5; D perhaps matches TRBD1 (5 bases). The V gene's germline CDR1 is MDHEN and CDR2 SYDVKM. The CDR3 is 17 residues long. V was clipped by 1 base and J by 0 bases, with 13 bases between them. The CDR3 reads CASSLSPSTDSNQPQHF. CDR3 DNA: TGTGCCAGCAGTTTATCCCCGTCGACAGATAGCAATCAGCCCCAGCATTTT.

This clonotype was seen repeatedly, ten times or more. The chain recombines TRBV28 with TRBJ2-4; possibly TRBD2 for D (7 bases). CDR1 is MDHEN and CDR2 is SYDVKM in the germline V gene. The V and J ends lost 1 base and 0 bases respectively, with 25 bases between them. This CDR3 is built from 21 residues. The CDR3 loop is CASSLLRVRGAPPEAKNIQYF. The CDR3 coding sequence is TGTGCCAGCAGTTTATTGCGCGTCCGGGGGGCACCGCCTGAAGCCAAAAACATTCAGTACTTC.

Ten or more counts support this clonotype. V and J are TRBV7-8 and TRBJ1-5; D ambiguous. This CDR3 comprises 14 residues. Germline values: CDR1 SGHVS, CDR2 FQNEAQ. Deletions cut 5 bases from V and 3 bases from J, with 11 bases between. CDR3 sequence reads: CASSPGSINQPQHF. The CDR3 DNA reads TGTGCCAGCAGCCCTGGGTCGATCAATCAGCCCCAGCATTTT.